This TCR beta chain was sequenced during a study of a mutant IDH1 vaccine in newly diagnosed glioma. Looking at the study overall: Among treated patients, about 62% were male and around 40% female, and mean age was approximately 40 years. Patients arrived already treated with radiotherapy, temozolomide, or both, most having had both.

This clone occurred once. Only in-frame clones appear in the TCRdb table, and some are missing; sequencing was by immunoSEQ multiplex PCR. Of some 100,000 clones in the sample, 83% were seen once. The time point was: baseline, week 1 (first vaccination visit). Treatment here: pre-vaccination baseline after standard-of-care therapy. CDR1 and CDR2 (germline): PRHDT, FYEKMQ (reference sequence). The CDR3 is 15 amino acids. V was pared by 5 bases and J by 0 bases, with 4 bases of the junction left unmatched. The J gene is TRBJ2-1, the V gene TRBV13, with 7 bases that match TRBD2. The sample consisted of PBMCs, taken from a glioma patient treated with radiotherapy, temozolomide or both. This receptor was identified in a woman between 45 and 60 years old with glioma. The CDR3 nucleotides are TGTGCCAGCAGCCCGCGGGACTACTCCTACAATGAGCAGTTCTTC. Residues: CASSPRDYSYNEQFF.